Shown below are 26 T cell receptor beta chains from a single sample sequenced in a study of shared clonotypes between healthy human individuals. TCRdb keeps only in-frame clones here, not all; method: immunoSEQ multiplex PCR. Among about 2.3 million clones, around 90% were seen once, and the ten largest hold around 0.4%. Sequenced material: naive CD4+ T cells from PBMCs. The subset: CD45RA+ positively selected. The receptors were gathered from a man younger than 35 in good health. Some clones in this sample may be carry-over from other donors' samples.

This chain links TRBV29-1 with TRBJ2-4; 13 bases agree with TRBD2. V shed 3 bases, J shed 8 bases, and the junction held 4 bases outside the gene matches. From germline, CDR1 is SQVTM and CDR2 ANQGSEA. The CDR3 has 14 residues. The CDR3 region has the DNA TGCAGCGTTGACGGACTAGCGGGAGTGGACATTCAGTACTTC. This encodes CSVDGLAGVDIQYF.

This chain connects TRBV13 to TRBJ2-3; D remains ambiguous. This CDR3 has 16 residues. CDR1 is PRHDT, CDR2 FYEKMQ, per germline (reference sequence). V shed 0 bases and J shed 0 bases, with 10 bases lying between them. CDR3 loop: CASSLGGRASTDTQYF. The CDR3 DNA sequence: TGTGCCAGCAGCTTAGGAGGCCGGGCTAGCACAGATACGCAGTATTTT.

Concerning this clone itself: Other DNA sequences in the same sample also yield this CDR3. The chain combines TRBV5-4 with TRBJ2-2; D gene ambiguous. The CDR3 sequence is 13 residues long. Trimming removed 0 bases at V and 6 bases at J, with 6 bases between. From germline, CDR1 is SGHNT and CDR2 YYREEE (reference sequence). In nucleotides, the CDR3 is TGTGCCAGCAGCTTGGACCGGGCCGGGGAGCTGTTTTTT. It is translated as CASSLDRAGELFF.

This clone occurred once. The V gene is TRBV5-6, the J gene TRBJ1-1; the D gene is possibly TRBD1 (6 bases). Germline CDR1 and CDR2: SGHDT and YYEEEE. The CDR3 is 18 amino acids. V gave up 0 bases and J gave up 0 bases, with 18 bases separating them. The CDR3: CASSLGGGRQVLNTEAFF. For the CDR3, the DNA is TGTGCCAGCAGCTTGGGAGGGGGGCGCCAGGTTCTGAACACTGAAGCTTTCTTT.

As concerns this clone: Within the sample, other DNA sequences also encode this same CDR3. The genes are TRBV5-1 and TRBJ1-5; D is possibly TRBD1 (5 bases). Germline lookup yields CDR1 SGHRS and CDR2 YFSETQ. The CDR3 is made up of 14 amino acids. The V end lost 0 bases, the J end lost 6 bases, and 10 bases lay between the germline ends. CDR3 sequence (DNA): TGCGCCAGCAGCTTGGATAGTGGGGGTCAGCCCCAGCATTTT. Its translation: CASSLDSGGQPQHF.

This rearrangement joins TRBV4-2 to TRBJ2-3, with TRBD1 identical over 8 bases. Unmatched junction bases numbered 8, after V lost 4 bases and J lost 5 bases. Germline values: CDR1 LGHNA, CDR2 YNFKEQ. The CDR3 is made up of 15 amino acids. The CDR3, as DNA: TGTGCCAGCAGCCTCTCAGGGGGCACCCGAGATACGCAGTATTTT. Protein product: CASSLSGGTRDTQYF.

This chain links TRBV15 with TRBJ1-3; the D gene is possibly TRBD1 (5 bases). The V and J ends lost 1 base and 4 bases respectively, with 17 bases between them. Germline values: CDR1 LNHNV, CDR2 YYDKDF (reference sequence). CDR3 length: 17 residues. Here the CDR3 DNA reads TGTGCCACCAGCAGAGGAAACCGGGACTTGAAAGGAAACACCATATATTTT. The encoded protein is CATSRGNRDLKGNTIYF.

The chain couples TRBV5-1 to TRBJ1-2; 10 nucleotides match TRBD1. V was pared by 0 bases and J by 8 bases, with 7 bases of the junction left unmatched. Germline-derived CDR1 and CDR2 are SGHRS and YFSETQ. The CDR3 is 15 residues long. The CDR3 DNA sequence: TGCGCCAGCAGCTTGGGAGGGACAGGGGAAGAAGGCTACACCTTC. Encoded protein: CASSLGGTGEEGYTF.

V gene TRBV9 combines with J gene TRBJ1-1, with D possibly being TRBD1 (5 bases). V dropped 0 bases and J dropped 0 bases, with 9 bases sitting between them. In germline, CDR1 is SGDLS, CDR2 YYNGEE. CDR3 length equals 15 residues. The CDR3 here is CASSVEPGLNTEAFF. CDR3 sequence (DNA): TGTGCCAGCAGCGTAGAGCCGGGACTGAACACTGAAGCTTTCTTT.

CDR3 in DNA: TGTGCCAGCAGTGGGACAGGGAAAAGAGGCAATCAGCCCCAGCATTTT. The encoded protein is CASSGTGKRGNQPQHF. J is TRBJ1-5 and V is TRBV28; 9 bases map to TRBD1. Germline CDR1 and CDR2: MDHEN and SYDVKM. The trim removed 5 bases at V and 2 bases at J, leaving 7 bases unmatched. The CDR3 contains 16 residues.

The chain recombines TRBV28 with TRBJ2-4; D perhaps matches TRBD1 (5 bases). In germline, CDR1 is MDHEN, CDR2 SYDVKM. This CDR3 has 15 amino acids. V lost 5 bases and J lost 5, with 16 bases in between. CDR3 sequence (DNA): TGTGCCAGCAGTCCCAGGGCGATCGGGCAAAACATTCAGTACTTC. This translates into CASSPRAIGQNIQYF.

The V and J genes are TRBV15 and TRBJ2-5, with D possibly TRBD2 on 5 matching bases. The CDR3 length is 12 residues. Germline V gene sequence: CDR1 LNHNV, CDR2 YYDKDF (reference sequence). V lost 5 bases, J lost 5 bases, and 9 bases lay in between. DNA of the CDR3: TGTGCCACCAGCTTCGGGATCGAGACCCAGTACTTC. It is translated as CATSFGIETQYF.

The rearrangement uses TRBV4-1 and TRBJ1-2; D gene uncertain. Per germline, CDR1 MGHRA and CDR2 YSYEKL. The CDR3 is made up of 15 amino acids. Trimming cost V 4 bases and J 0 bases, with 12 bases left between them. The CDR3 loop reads CASSPLVGPNYGYTF. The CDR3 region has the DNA TGCGCCAGCAGCCCGCTTGTAGGTCCTAACTATGGCTACACCTTC.

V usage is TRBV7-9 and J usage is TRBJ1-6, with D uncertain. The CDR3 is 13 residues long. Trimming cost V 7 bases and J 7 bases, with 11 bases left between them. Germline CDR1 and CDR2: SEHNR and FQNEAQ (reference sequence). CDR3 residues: CASNFGENSPLHF. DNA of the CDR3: TGTGCCAGCAACTTTGGGGAGAATTCACCCCTCCACTTT.

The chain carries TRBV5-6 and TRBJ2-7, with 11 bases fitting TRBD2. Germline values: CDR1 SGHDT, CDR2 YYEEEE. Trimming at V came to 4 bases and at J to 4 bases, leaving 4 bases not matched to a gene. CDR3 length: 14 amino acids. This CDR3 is CASSPGLAVYEQYF. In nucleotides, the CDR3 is TGTGCCAGCAGCCCGGGACTAGCGGTTTACGAGCAGTACTTC.

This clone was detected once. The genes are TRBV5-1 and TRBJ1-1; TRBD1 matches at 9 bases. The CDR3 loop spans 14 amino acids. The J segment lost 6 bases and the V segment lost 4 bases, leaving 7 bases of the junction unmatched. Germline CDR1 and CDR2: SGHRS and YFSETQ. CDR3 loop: CASSEGQGAAEAFF. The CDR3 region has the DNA TGCGCCAGCAGCGAGGGACAGGGTGCAGCTGAAGCTTTCTTT. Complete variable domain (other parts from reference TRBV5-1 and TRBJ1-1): KAGVTQTPRYLIKTRGQQVTLSCSPISGHRSVSWYQQTPGQGLQFLFEYFSETQRNKGNFPGRFSGRQFSNSRSEMNVSTLELGDSALYLCASSEGQGAAEAFFGQGTRLTVV.

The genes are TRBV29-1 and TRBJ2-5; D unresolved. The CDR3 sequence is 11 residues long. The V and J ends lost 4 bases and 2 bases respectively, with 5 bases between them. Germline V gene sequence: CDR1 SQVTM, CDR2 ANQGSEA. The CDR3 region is CSVVKQETQYF. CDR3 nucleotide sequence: TGCAGCGTTGTCAAGCAAGAGACCCAGTACTTC.

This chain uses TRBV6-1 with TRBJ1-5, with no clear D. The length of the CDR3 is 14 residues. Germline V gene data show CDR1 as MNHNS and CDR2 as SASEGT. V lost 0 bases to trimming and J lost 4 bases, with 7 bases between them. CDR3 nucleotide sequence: TGTGCCAGCAGTGAAGCAATGGGGAATCAGCCCCAGCATTTT. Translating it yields CASSEAMGNQPQHF.

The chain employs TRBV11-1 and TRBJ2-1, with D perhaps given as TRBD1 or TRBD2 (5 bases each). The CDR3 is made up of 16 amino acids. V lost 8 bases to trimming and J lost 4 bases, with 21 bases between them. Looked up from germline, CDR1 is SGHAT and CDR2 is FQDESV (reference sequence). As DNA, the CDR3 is TGTGCCAGCCTCCCTCGGGGCGTCCCCATATACAATGAGCAGTTCTTC. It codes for CASLPRGVPIYNEQFF.

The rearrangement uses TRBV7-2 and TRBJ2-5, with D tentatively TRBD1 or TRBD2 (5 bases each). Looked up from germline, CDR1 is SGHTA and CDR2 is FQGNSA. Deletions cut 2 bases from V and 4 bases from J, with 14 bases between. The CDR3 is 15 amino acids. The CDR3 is CASSLRGRGGETQYF. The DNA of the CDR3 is TGTGCCAGCAGCTTACGGGGACGGGGCGGAGAGACCCAGTACTTC.

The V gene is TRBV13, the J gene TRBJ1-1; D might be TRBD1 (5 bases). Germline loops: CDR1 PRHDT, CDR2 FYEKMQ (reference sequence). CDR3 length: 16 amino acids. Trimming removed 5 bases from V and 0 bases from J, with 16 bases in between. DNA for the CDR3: TGTGCCAGCAGCCACTACCGCAGGGTCATGAACACTGAAGCTTTCTTT. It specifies CASSHYRRVMNTEAFF.

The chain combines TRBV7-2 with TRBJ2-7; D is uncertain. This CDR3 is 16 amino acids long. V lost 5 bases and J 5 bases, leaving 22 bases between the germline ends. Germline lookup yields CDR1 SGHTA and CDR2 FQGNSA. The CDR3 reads CASSPRGGAPVHEQYF. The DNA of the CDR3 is TGTGCCAGCAGCCCTAGAGGTGGCGCTCCAGTGCACGAGCAGTACTTC.

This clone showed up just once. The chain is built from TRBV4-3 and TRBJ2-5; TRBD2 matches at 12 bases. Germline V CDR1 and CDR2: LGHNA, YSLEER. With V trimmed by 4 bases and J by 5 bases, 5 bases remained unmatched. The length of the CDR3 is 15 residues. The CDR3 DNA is TGCGCCAGCAGCCCGACTAGCGGGAGTTATGAGACCCAGTACTTC. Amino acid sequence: CASSPTSGSYETQYF.

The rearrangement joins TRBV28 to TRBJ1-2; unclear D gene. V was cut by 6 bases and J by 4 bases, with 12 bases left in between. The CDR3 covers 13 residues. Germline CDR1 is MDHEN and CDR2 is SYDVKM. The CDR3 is CASSQLRAYGYTF. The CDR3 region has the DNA TGTGCCAGCAGCCAGTTGAGGGCCTATGGCTACACCTTC.

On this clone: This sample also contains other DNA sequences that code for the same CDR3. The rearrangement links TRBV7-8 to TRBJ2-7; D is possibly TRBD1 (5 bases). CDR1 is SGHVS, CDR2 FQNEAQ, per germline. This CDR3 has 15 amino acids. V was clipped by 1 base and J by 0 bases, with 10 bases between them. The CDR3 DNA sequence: TGTGCCAGCAGCTTAGGGGGCCGGAGCTCCTACGAGCAGTACTTC. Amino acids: CASSLGGRSSYEQYF.

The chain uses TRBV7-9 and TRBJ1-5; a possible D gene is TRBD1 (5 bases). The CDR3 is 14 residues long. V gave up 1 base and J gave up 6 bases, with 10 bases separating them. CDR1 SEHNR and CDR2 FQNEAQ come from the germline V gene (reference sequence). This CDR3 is CASSLGTTSQPQHF. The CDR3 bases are TGTGCCAGCAGCTTAGGGACAACCTCTCAGCCCCAGCATTTT.